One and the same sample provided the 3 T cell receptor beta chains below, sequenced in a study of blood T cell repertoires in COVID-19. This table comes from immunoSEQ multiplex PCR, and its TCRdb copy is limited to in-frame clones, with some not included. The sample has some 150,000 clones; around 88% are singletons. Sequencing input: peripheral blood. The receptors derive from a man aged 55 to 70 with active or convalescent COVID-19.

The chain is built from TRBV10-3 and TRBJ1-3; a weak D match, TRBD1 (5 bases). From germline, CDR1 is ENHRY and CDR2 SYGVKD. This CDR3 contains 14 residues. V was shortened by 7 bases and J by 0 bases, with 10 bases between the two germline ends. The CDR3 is CAITKGDSGNTIYF. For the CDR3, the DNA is TGTGCCATCACCAAAGGGGACTCTGGAAACACCATATATTTT.

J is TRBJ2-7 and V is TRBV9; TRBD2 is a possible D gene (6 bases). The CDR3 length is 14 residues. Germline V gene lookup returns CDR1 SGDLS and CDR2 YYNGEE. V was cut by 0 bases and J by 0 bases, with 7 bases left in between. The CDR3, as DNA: TGTGCCAGCAGCGTAGGGGACTTCTCCTACGAGCAGTACTTC. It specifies CASSVGDFSYEQYF.

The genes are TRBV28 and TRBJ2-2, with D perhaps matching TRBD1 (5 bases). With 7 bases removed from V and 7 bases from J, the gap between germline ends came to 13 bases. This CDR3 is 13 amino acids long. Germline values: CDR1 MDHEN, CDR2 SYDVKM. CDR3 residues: CASTKQVDGELFF. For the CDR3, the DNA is TGTGCCAGCACCAAACAGGTCGACGGGGAGCTGTTTTTT.